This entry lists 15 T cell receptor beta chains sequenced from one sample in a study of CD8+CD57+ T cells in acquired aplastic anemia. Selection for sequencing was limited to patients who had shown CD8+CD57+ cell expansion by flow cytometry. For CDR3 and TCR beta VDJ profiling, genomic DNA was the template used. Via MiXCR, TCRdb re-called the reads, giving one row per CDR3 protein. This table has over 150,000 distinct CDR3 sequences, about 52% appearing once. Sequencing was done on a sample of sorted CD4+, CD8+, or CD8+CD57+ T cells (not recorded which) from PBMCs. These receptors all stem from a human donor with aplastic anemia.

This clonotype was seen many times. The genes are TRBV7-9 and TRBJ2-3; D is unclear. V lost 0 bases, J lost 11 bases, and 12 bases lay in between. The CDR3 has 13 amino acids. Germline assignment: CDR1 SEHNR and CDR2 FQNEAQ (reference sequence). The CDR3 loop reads CASSLASEKGQYF. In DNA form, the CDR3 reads TGTGCCAGCAGCTTAGCGTCCGAGAAAGGGCAGTATTTT.

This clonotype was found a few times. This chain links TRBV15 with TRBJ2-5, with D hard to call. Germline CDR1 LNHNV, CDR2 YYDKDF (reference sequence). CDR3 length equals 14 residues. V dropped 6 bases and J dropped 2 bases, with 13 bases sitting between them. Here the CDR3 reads CATSLGNGQETQYF. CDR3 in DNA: TGTGCCACCAGTTTGGGGAACGGTCAAGAGACCCAGTACTTC. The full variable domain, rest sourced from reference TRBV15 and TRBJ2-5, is DAMVIQNPRYQVTQFGKPVTLSCSQTLNHNVMYWYQQKSSQAPKLLFHYYDKDFNNEADTPDNFQSRRPNTSFCFLDIRSPGLGDTAMYLCATSLGNGQETQYFGPGTRLLVL.

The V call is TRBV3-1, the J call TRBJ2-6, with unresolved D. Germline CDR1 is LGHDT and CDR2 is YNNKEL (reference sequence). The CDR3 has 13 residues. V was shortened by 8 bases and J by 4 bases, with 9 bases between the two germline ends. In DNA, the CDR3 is TGTGCCAGCCTTAGGACCGGGGCCAACGTCCTGACTTTC. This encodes CASLRTGANVLTF.

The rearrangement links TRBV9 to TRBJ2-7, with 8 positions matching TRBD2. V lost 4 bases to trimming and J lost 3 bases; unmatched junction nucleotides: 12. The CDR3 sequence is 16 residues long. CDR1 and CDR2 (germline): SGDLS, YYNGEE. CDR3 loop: CASSSSRAGGHYEQYF. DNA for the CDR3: TGTGCCAGCAGCTCCAGTCGGGCGGGGGGCCACTACGAGCAGTACTTC.

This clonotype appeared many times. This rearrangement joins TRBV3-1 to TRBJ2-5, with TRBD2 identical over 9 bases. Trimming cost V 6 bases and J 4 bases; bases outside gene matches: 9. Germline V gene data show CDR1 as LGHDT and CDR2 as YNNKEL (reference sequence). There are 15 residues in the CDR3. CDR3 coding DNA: TGTGCCAGCAGGGAGAGAGGGCGGGGGGGAGAGACCCAGTACTTC. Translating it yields CASRERGRGGETQYF.

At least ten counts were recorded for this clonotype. The CDR3 coding sequence is TGTGCCAGTTCAGGGGCCGACTCTGGGGCCAACGTCCTGACTTTC. Translated, it gives CASSGADSGANVLTF. V and J are TRBV12-3 or TRBV12-4 and TRBJ2-6, with D possibly being TRBD1 (6 bases). Trimming left V 9 bases short and J 0 bases short, with 12 bases between. This CDR3 has 15 amino acids.

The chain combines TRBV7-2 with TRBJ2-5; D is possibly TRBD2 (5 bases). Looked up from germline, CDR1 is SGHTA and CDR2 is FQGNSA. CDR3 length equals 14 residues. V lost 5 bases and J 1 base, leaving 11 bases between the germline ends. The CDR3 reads CASSQFGSQETQYF. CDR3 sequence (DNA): TGTGCCAGCAGCCAGTTTGGGAGCCAAGAGACCCAGTACTTC.

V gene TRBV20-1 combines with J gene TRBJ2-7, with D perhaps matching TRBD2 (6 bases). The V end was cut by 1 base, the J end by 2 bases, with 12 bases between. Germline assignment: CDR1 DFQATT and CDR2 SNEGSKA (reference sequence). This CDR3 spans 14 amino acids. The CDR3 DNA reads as TGCAGTGCTAGAGGCGCAGGGACTGCCTACGAGCAGTACTTC. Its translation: CSARGAGTAYEQYF.

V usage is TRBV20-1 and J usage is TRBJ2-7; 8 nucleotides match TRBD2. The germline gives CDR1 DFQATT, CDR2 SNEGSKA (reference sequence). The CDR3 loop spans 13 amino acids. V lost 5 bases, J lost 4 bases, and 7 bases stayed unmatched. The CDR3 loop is CSASTSGTYEQYF. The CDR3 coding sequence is TGCAGTGCTTCAACTAGCGGAACTTACGAGCAGTACTTC.

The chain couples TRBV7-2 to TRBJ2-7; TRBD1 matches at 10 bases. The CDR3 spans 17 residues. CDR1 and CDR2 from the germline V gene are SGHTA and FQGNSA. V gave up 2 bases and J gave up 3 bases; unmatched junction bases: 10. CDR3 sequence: CASSLTASGQGGYEQYF. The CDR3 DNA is TGTGCCAGCAGCTTAACCGCCTCTGGACAGGGGGGCTACGAGCAGTACTTC. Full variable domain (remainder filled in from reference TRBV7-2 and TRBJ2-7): GAGVSQSPSNKVTEKGKDVELRCDPISGHTALYWYRQSLGQGLEFLIYFQGNSAPDKSGLPSDRFSAERTGGSVSTLTIQRTQQEDSAVYLCASSLTASGQGGYEQYFGPGTRLTVT.

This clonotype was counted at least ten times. DNA of the CDR3: TGTGCCAGCAGCCCCGGGCCAGGAGAAGACTATGGCTACACCTTC. Translated, it gives CASSPGPGEDYGYTF. V and J are TRBV6-6 and TRBJ1-2; D call uncertain. The V gene lost 6 bases and the J gene lost 3 bases, with 17 bases spanning the gap. Germline V lookup: CDR1 MNHNY, CDR2 SVGAGI (reference sequence). This CDR3 is 15 amino acids long.

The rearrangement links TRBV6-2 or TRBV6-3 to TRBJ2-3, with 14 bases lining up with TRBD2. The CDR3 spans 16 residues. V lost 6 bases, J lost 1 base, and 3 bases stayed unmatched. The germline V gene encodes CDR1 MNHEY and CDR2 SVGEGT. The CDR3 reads CASSLTSGGGTDTQYF. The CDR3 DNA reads TGTGCCAGCAGCTTGACTAGCGGGGGGGGCACAGATACGCAGTATTTT.

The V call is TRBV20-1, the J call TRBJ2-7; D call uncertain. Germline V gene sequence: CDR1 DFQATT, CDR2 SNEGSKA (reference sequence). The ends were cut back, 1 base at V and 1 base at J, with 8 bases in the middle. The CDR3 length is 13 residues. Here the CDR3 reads CSARGYDSYEQYF. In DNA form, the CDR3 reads TGCAGTGCTAGAGGTTACGATTCCTACGAGCAGTACTTC.

CDR3 coding DNA: TGTGCCAGTACCCCTCCGAACACAGATACGCAGTATTTT. Amino acid sequence: CASTPPNTDTQYF. The V gene is TRBV19, the J gene TRBJ2-3; no clear D. The CDR3 sequence is 13 residues long. The V gene's germline CDR1 is LNHDA and CDR2 SQIVND (reference sequence). With 7 bases removed from V and 2 bases from J, the gap between germline ends came to 10 bases.

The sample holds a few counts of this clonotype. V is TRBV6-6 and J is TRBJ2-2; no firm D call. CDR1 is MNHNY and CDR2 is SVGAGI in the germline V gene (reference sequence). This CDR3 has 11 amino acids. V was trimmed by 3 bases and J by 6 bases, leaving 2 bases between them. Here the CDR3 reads CASSYPGELFF. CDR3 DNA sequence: TGTGCCAGCAGTTATCCCGGGGAGCTGTTTTTT.